This section outlines one T cell receptor (beta chain) sequence together with its context. As yet, its antigen is unknown. CD45RO-negative, CCR7-selected cells formed the naive CD8 fraction, which excluded terminally differentiated effector memory CD45RA+ cells. These data originate in a study of shared clonotypes between healthy human individuals. Whole-study findings and limits: Among donors, sharing of clonotypes was expected to be affected by sequencing depth. The generation probabilities recorded for non-shared clonotypes fell below those of clonotypes shared by all four donors.

The protocol was immunoSEQ multiplex PCR, while the TCRdb copy is restricted to in-frame clones and leaves out a portion. This sample has about 820,000 clones, with about 91% found just once. This receptor was obtained from a man aged 25 to 40 in good health. Sequencing was performed on naive CD8+ T cells sorted from blood.

CDR3 sequence reads: CASSVGGRASETQYF. In nucleotides, the CDR3 is TGTGCCAGCAGCGTAGGTGGAAGGGCGTCGGAGACCCAGTACTTC. The J gene is TRBJ2-5, the V gene TRBV9; D unresolved. CDR3 size: 15 residues. V was cut by 0 bases and J by 5 bases, with 14 bases left in between. Germline V CDR1 and CDR2: SGDLS, YYNGEE.